One and the same sample provided the 32 T cell receptor beta chains below, sequenced in a study of blood T cell repertoires in COVID-19. Repertoires were generated with immunoSEQ multiplex PCR, while TCRdb's copy carries only in-frame clones and drops some. The sample carries 200,000 or so clones, around 90% recorded once. Material for sequencing was peripheral blood. All receptors come from a man between 65 and 85 years old with acute or convalescent COVID-19.

This chain joins TRBV29-1 and TRBJ2-1; D unclear. V lost 1 base, J lost 1 base, and 8 bases lay in between. CDR1 and CDR2 from the germline V gene are SQVTM and ANQGSEA. The CDR3 covers 14 residues. DNA of the CDR3: TGCAGCGTTGAAGCGGTTAATTCCTACAATGAGCAGTTCTTC. Protein sequence: CSVEAVNSYNEQFF.

This sequence joins TRBV28 and TRBJ1-3; 11 bases align to TRBD1. CDR1 is MDHEN and CDR2 is SYDVKM in the germline V gene. V shed 2 bases and J 1 base; nucleotides not matched to a gene: 4. This CDR3 has 17 residues. The CDR3 protein is CASSLLRDRGSGNTIYF. CDR3 in DNA: TGTGCCAGCAGTTTACTGCGGGACAGGGGGTCTGGAAACACCATATATTTT.

V gene TRBV6-6 combines with J gene TRBJ1-1, with D maybe TRBD1 (6 bases). The germline gives CDR1 MNHNY, CDR2 SVGAGI (reference sequence). The CDR3 sequence is 11 residues long. Trimming stripped 10 bases from V and 5 bases from J, with 11 bases between. CDR3 sequence: CAIRRGTEAFF. CDR3 nucleotide sequence: TGTGCCATCAGAAGGGGGACTGAAGCTTTCTTT.

Notes on this clone: The identical CDR3 is also encoded by other nucleotide sequences in the sample. This chain links TRBV19 with TRBJ1-1, with 8 bases lining up with TRBD1. V gave up 5 bases and J gave up 5 bases; unmatched junction bases: 4. This CDR3 has 13 residues. Germline V lookup: CDR1 LNHDA, CDR2 SQIVND (reference sequence). The CDR3 sequence: CASSGTGRTEAFF. The CDR3 nucleotides read TGTGCCAGTAGTGGGACAGGTAGGACTGAAGCTTTCTTT.

Points on this clone: The sample contains more than one DNA sequence encoding this CDR3. The chain employs TRBV3-1 (or the pseudogene TRBV3-2) and TRBJ1-1; possibly TRBD1 for D (5 bases). CDR3 size: 13 residues. Between the trimmed V and J ends, which lost 4 bases and 4 bases, there was a span of 10 bases. Germline-derived CDR1 and CDR2 are LGHDT and YNNKEL (reference sequence). The CDR3 nucleotides are TGTGCCAGCAGCCTCGGGGGAAGCACTGAAGCTTTCTTT. This gives the protein CASSLGGSTEAFF.

The gene calls are TRBV6-5 and TRBJ1-1, with 9 positions matching TRBD1. From germline, CDR1 is MNHEY and CDR2 SVGAGI. Losses at the gene ends were 5 bases for V and 6 bases for J; bases not matched to a gene: 7. The CDR3 runs to 14 residues. CDR3 region: CASSTTGQGPEAFF. As DNA, the CDR3 is TGTGCCAGCAGTACCACGGGACAGGGCCCTGAAGCTTTCTTT.

The chain links TRBV19 to TRBJ1-5; TRBD1 agrees at 10 bases. The CDR3 has 15 residues. The germline gives CDR1 LNHDA, CDR2 SQIVND (reference sequence). V shed 5 bases and J 1 base; nucleotides not matched to a gene: 2. The CDR3 bases are TGTGCCAGTAGTTCGGGACAGGGGAGCAATCAGCCCCAGCATTTT. It yields the protein CASSSGQGSNQPQHF.

The rearrangement joins TRBV7-2 to TRBJ1-2; a possible D gene is TRBD1 (6 bases). Germline V CDR1 and CDR2: SGHTA, FQGNSA. This CDR3 contains 15 residues. V lost 1 base to trimming and J lost 6 bases, with 15 bases between them. For the CDR3, the DNA is TGTGCCAGCAGCTTAGGGACAGAGGGTTACGATGGCTACACCTTC. Protein: CASSLGTEGYDGYTF.

This CDR3 is CATSREQGGLETQYF. DNA for the CDR3: TGTGCCACCAGCAGAGAACAGGGTGGACTAGAGACCCAGTACTTC. The gene calls are TRBV15 and TRBJ2-5; a weak D match, TRBD1 (6 bases). The V gene lost 0 bases and the J gene lost 4 bases, with 12 bases spanning the gap. The CDR3 extends over 15 amino acids. CDR1 and CDR2 from the germline V gene are LNHNV and YYDKDF (reference sequence).

This chain links TRBV19 with TRBJ1-6; D not certain. The V end was cut by 6 bases, the J end by 9 bases, with 12 bases between. Per the germline V gene, CDR1 is LNHDA and CDR2 is SQIVND (reference sequence). The CDR3 is made up of 13 amino acids. The CDR3 DNA reads as TGTGCCAGTAGCCAGGATGGGAGTTCACCCCTCCACTTT. Protein product: CASSQDGSSPLHF. Complete variable domain (other parts from reference TRBV19 and TRBJ1-6): DGGITQSPKYLFRKEGQNVTLSCEQNLNHDAMYWYRQDPGQGLRLIYYSQIVNDFQKGDIAEGYSVSREKKESFPLTVTSAQKNPTAFYLCASSQDGSSPLHFGNGTRLTVT.

At least ten counts were recorded for this clone. The rearrangement links TRBV5-4 to TRBJ2-7, with 8 bases identical to TRBD2. The CDR3 is 14 residues long. V lost 1 base and J lost 6; bases outside the gene matches: 6. CDR1 is SGHNT and CDR2 is YYREEE in the germline V gene (reference sequence). CDR3 in DNA: TGTGCCAGCAGCTTGCCGGGCCGGGGGGGCGAGCAGTACTTC. Amino acids: CASSLPGRGGEQYF.

The rearrangement joins TRBV18 to TRBJ2-1; D is unclear. V lost 3 bases and J lost 0, with 3 bases in between. Germline values: CDR1 KGHSH, CDR2 LQKENI. The CDR3 is 13 residues long. The CDR3 spells CASSPYSYNEQFF. In nucleotides, the CDR3 is TGTGCCAGCTCACCTTACTCCTACAATGAGCAGTTCTTC.

A note on this clone: The identical CDR3 is also encoded by other nucleotide sequences in the sample. This chain joins TRBV5-1 and TRBJ2-1; no reliable D call. The CDR3 totals 15 residues. Germline V gene data show CDR1 as SGHRS and CDR2 as YFSETQ. With 0 bases removed from V and 4 bases from J, the gap between germline ends came to 11 bases. In DNA, the CDR3 is TGCGCCAGCAGCTTGGGCGTTTCGGGTTACAATGAGCAGTTCTTC. Translating gives CASSLGVSGYNEQFF.

J is TRBJ2-1 and V is TRBV9, with D unresolved. The CDR3 consists of 15 residues. CDR1 and CDR2 (germline): SGDLS, YYNGEE. Trimming removed 0 bases at V and 6 bases at J, with 13 bases between. CDR3 nucleotide sequence: TGTGCCAGCAGCGTAGATGGCGGTGTTTTCAATGAGCAGTTCTTC. Translating gives CASSVDGGVFNEQFF.

The genes are TRBV7-9 and TRBJ1-3; perhaps TRBD1 as D (5 bases). CDR1 is SEHNR, CDR2 FQNEAQ, per germline (reference sequence). V was clipped by 5 bases and J by 6 bases, with 20 bases between them. This CDR3 spans 16 amino acids. CDR3 nucleotide sequence: TGTGCCAGCAGCCCCCGTGTTCGACAGTCCCAAAACACCATATATTTT. Amino acids: CASSPRVRQSQNTIYF.

The chain couples TRBV7-2 to TRBJ2-5; D is perhaps TRBD2 (6 bases). This CDR3 contains 16 residues. Per germline, CDR1 SGHTA and CDR2 FQGNSA. V lost 5 bases to trimming and J lost 4 bases, with 20 bases between them. CDR3: CASSPNPAGVRETQYF. For the CDR3, the DNA is TGTGCCAGCAGCCCTAACCCAGCGGGCGTCCGAGAGACCCAGTACTTC.

The chain is built from TRBV7-3 and TRBJ2-1, with TRBD2 matching 7 bases. The germline V gene encodes CDR1 SGHTA and CDR2 FQGTGA. The J segment lost 5 bases and the V segment lost 3 bases, leaving 4 bases of the junction unmatched. The CDR3 has 14 residues. The CDR3 nucleotides read TGTGCCAGCAGCTTTGCGGGAGAAAACAATGAGCAGTTCTTC. Translating it yields CASSFAGENNEQFF.

This clone was observed a few times. This specimen includes other DNA sequences encoding the same CDR3. V usage is TRBV28 and J usage is TRBJ1-2, with TRBD1 identical over 7 bases. The V gene's germline CDR1 is MDHEN and CDR2 SYDVKM. Losses at the gene ends were 5 bases for V and 2 bases for J; bases not matched to a gene: 5. The CDR3 totals 14 residues. CDR3 region: CASSPPGQNYGYTF. The CDR3 nucleotides read TGTGCCAGCAGTCCCCCGGGACAGAACTATGGCTACACCTTC.

V is TRBV12-3 or TRBV12-4 and J is TRBJ1-1; D is undetermined. The V gene lost 7 bases and the J gene lost 1 base, with 7 bases spanning the gap. This CDR3 spans 12 amino acids. The CDR3 here is CASTPGNTEAFF. As DNA, the CDR3 is TGTGCCAGCACCCCAGGGAACACTGAAGCTTTCTTT.

This clone has just one count. J is TRBJ2-7 and V is TRBV30; maybe TRBD2 (6 bases). CDR1 is GTSNPN, CDR2 SVGIG, per germline (reference sequence). The CDR3 is 12 residues long. V gave up 6 bases and J gave up 1 base, with 10 bases separating them. The CDR3 loop is CACGGHSYEQYF. The CDR3 nucleotides read TGTGCCTGCGGGGGTCATTCCTACGAGCAGTACTTC.

J is TRBJ2-1 and V is TRBV12-3 or TRBV12-4, with TRBD2 as a possible D gene (7 bases). CDR3 length: 13 residues. V shed 1 base and J shed 12 bases, with 13 bases lying between them. DNA for the CDR3: TGTGCCAGCAGTTTAGAGGGGGGGCATCGGCAGTTCTTC. It specifies CASSLEGGHRQFF.

The chain carries TRBV18 and TRBJ1-5; no firm D call. The germline CDR1 and CDR2 sequences are KGHSH and LQKENI. The CDR3 is made up of 13 amino acids. V lost 3 bases, J lost 7 bases, and 10 bases lay in between. CDR3 region: CASSPSGKQPQHF. CDR3 nucleotide sequence: TGTGCCAGCTCACCGTCCGGGAAGCAGCCCCAGCATTTT.

The chain couples TRBV6-5 to TRBJ2-7, with 8 nucleotides matching TRBD1. Germline V gives CDR1 MNHEY, CDR2 SVGAGI. This CDR3 has 13 amino acids. The J segment lost 2 bases and the V segment lost 6 bases, leaving 3 bases of the junction unmatched. Here the CDR3 DNA reads TGTGCCAGCAGACGGACAGGGACCTACGAGCAGTACTTC. It specifies CASRRTGTYEQYF.

The chain has TRBV7-9 and TRBJ1-5; D perhaps matches TRBD1 (5 bases). The V end was cut by 0 bases, the J end by 5 bases, with 11 bases between. This CDR3 region has 15 residues. The germline gives CDR1 SEHNR, CDR2 FQNEAQ (reference sequence). In DNA form, the CDR3 reads TGTGCCAGCAGCTTAGCAGGGGATCCTCATCAGCCCCAGCATTTT. Amino acids: CASSLAGDPHQPQHF.

The V gene is TRBV29-1, the J gene TRBJ1-4; 7 bases are shared with TRBD1. The CDR3 sequence is 13 residues long. Germline CDR1 reads SQVTM; CDR2 reads ANQGSEA. With 6 bases clipped from V and 7 bases from J, the junction kept 8 bases outside the gene matches. The DNA for the CDR3 is TGCAGCGTGACGACAGGGTCGACTGAAAAACTGTTTTTT. This translates into CSVTTGSTEKLFF.

The chain is built from TRBV5-1 and TRBJ2-3; 11 bases align to TRBD2. Germline V gene sequence: CDR1 SGHRS, CDR2 YFSETQ. After removal of 4 bases from V and 6 bases from J, the junction contained 7 bases not matched to a gene. The CDR3 is 15 amino acids. CDR3 protein: CASSITSGSRDTQYF. CDR3 bases: TGCGCCAGCAGCATAACTAGCGGGAGTCGGGATACGCAGTATTTT. Based on the CDR3 plus reference TRBV5-1 and TRBJ2-3, the full variable domain is KAGVTQTPRYLIKTRGQQVTLSCSPISGHRSVSWYQQTPGQGLQFLFEYFSETQRNKGNFPGRFSGRQFSNSRSEMNVSTLELGDSALYLCASSITSGSRDTQYFGPGTRLTVL.

This clone was seen just once. The chain recombines TRBV5-1 with TRBJ2-7; 8 positions agree with TRBD2. This CDR3 spans 15 amino acids. V dropped 2 bases and J dropped 1; count of bases not matched to a gene: 5. Per the germline V gene, CDR1 is SGHRS and CDR2 is YFSETQ. The CDR3 here is CASSFVLAGSYEQYF. CDR3 nucleotide sequence: TGCGCCAGCAGCTTCGTCCTAGCGGGTTCCTACGAGCAGTACTTC.

The genes are TRBV2 and TRBJ2-2; TRBD2 might be the D (5 bases). The CDR3 contains 14 residues. The V and J ends lost 2 bases and 6 bases respectively, with 10 bases between them. The germline gives CDR1 SNHLY, CDR2 FYNNEI. The DNA for the CDR3 is TGTGCCAGCAGTGAAACCGGGATCGCCGGGGAGCTGTTTTTT. As protein: CASSETGIAGELFF.

This clone was seen a single time. This rearrangement joins TRBV29-1 to TRBJ2-5; weak D call: TRBD1 (6 bases). The germline V gene encodes CDR1 SQVTM and CDR2 ANQGSEA. The CDR3 totals 13 residues. V lost 4 bases and J lost 5, with 14 bases in between. The CDR3 nucleotides are TGCAGCGTTGTGGGGGCTTCCCTTGAGACCCAGTACTTC. Its protein is CSVVGASLETQYF.

This clone was detected a few times. V usage is TRBV5-5 and J usage is TRBJ1-5; a weak D match, TRBD1 (6 bases). V lost 4 bases to trimming and J lost 7 bases, with 15 bases between them. The CDR3 has 14 residues. In germline, CDR1 is SGHKS, CDR2 YYEKEE (reference sequence). The CDR3 DNA reads as TGTGCCAGCAGCGTCGGGACAACGAAACAGCCCCAGCATTTT. Encoded protein: CASSVGTTKQPQHF.

Notes on this clone: This sample also contains other DNA sequences that code for the same CDR3. The chain uses TRBV27 and TRBJ2-2; possibly TRBD2 for D (5 bases). The CDR3 length is 15 residues. Trimming cost V 2 bases and J 1 base, with 8 bases left between them. The germline gives CDR1 MNHEY, CDR2 SMNVEV (reference sequence). CDR3 nucleotides: TGTGCCAGCAGTTTAGGCCGGGAGAACACCGGGGAGCTGTTTTTT. Translated, it gives CASSLGRENTGELFF.

The rearrangement joins TRBV5-1 to TRBJ2-4; TRBD2 might be the D (6 bases). Germline CDR1 is SGHRS and CDR2 is YFSETQ. V shed 0 bases and J shed 9 bases, with 10 bases lying between them. The CDR3 length is 13 residues. CDR3 nucleotide sequence: TGCGCCAGCAGCTTGGCGGGAGAGAGCATTCAGTACTTC. Encoded protein: CASSLAGESIQYF.